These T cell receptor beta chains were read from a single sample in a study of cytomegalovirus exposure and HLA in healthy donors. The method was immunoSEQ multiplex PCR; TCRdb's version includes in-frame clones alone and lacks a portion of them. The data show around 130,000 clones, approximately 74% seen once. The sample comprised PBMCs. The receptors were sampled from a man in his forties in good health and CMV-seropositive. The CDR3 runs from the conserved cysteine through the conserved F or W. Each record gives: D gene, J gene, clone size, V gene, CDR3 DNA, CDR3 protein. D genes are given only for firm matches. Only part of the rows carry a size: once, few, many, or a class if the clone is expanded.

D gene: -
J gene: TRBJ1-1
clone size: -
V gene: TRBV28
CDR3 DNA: TGTGCCAGCAGTTTAATAAGAGTGAACACTGAAGCTTTCTTT
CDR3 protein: CASSLIRVNTEAFF

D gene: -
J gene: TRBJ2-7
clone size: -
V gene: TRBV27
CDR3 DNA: TGTGCCAGCAGTTTAGGGGGCAGGTCAACCTACGAGCAGTACTTC
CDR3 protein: CASSLGGRSTYEQYF

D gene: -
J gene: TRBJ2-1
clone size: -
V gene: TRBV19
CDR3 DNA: TGTGCCAGTAGTAAGGAGAAACTGGGGCCTAAGAATGAGCAGTTCTTC
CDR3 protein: CASSKEKLGPKNEQFF

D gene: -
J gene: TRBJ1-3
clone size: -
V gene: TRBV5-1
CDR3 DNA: TGCGCCAGCAGCGTCGGGGATAGGTCTGGAAACACCATATATTTT
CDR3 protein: CASSVGDRSGNTIYF

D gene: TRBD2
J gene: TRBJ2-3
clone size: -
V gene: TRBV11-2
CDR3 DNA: TGTGCCAGCAGAAAACCCGGACTAGCGGGAGTGACAGATACGCAGTATTTT
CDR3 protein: CASRKPGLAGVTDTQYF

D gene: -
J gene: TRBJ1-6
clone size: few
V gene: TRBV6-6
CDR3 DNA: TGTGCCAGCAGTTACGGGGCACAGCTGTATAATTCACCCCTCCACTTT
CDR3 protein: CASSYGAQLYNSPLHF

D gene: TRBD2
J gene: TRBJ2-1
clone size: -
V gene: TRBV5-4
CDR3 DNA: TGTGCCAGCAGCTCGGGGACTAGCGGGATTGGTGAGCAGTTCTTC
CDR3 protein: CASSSGTSGIGEQFF

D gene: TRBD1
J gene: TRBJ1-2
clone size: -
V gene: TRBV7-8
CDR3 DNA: TGTGCCAGCAGCTTAAGAGGGGGTGGACAGGCCTCTAACTATGGCTACACCTTC
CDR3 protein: CASSLRGGGQASNYGYTF

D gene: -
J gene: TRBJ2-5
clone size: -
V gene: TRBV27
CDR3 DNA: TGTGCCAGCAGTTTATACGGACGGGGGGAGACCCAGTACTTC
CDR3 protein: CASSLYGRGETQYF

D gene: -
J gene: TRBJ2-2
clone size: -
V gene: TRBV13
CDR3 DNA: TGTGCCAGCAGCTTAATGGGGGGGCTGAGCACCGGGGAGCTGTTTTTT
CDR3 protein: CASSLMGGLSTGELFF

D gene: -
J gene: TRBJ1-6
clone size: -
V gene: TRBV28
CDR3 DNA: TGTGCCAGCAGCGGCGGGACGGCCGATAATTCACCCCTCCACTTT
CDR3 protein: CASSGGTADNSPLHF

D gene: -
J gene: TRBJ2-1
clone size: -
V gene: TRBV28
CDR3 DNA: TGTGCCAGCAGTTTCCGGTCCTCCTACAATGAGCAGTTCTTC
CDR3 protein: CASSFRSSYNEQFF

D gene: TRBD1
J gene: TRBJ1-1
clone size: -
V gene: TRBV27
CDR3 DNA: TGTGCCAGCAGTTTACGCCCATGGACAGGGGGCCGAGGTGGTGAAGCTTTCTTT
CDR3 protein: CASSLRPWTGGRGGEAFF

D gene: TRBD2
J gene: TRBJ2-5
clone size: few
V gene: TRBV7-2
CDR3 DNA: TGTGCCAGCAGCACAGGGACTAGCGGGGGGACCCAGTACTTC
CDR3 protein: CASSTGTSGGTQYF

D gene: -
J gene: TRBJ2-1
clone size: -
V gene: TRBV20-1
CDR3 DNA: TGCAGTGCACCAGGGCCCAATGAGCAGTTCTTC
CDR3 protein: CSAPGPNEQFF

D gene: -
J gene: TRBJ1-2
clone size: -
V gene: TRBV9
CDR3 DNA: TGTGCCAGCAGCGTACACTTTACGGGTGCCGGCTACACCTTC
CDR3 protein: CASSVHFTGAGYTF

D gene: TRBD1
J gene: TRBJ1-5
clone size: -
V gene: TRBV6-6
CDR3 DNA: TGTGCCAGCAGTTATCAACAGGGGGCGGTCAATCAGCCCCAGCATTTT
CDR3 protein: CASSYQQGAVNQPQHF

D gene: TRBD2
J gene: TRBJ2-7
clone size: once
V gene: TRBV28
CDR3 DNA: TGTGCCAGCAGTTCCCTAGCGGGCCTCGCCTACGAGCAGTACTTC
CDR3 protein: CASSSLAGLAYEQYF

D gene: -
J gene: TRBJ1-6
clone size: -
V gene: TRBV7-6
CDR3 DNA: TGTGCCAGCAGCTCTACAACACTCGGGGGGATGAATTCACCCCTCCACTTT
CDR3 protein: CASSSTTLGGMNSPLHF

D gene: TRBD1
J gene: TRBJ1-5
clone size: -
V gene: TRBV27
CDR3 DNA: TGTGCCAGCAGCCACAGGGGTTATAGCAATCAGCCCCAGCATTTT
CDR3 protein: CASSHRGYSNQPQHF

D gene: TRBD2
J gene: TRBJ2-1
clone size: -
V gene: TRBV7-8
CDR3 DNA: TGTGCCAGCACCCTCCTAGCACTAGCGGGGGGAAGTGAGCAGTTCTTC
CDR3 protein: CASTLLALAGGSEQFF

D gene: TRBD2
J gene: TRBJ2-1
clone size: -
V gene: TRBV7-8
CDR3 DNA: TGTGCCAGCAGCTTAATTCCTAGCGGGAGGCCCAATGAGCAGTTCTTC
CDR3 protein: CASSLIPSGRPNEQFF

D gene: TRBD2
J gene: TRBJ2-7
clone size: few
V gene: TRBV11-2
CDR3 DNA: TGCGCCAGCAGCTTAGGAGGGCTAGCGGGCGCTCAAGGGTACGAGCAGTACTTC
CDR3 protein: CASSLGGLAGAQGYEQYF

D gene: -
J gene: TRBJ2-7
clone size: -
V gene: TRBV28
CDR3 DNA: TGTGCCACCTCCCCCGGGACTCAAAGAAAGCAGTACTTC
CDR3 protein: CATSPGTQRKQYF

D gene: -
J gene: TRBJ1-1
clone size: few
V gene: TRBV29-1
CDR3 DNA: TGCAGCGTTGATATGAACACTGAAGCTTTCTTT
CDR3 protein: CSVDMNTEAFF

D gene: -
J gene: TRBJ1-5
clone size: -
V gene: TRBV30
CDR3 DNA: TGTGCCTGGAGTCGCGAGGGTCTTAGCAATCAGCCCCAGCATTTT
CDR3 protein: CAWSREGLSNQPQHF

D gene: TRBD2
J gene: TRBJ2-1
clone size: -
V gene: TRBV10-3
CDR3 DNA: TGTGCCATCAGCGACCAGGCTAGCGGGTTTCTTGAGCAGTTCTTC
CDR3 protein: CAISDQASGFLEQFF

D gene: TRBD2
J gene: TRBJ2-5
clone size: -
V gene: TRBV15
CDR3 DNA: TGTGCCACCAGCCCCCGGACTAGCAAAGAGACCCAGTACTTC
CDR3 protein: CATSPRTSKETQYF

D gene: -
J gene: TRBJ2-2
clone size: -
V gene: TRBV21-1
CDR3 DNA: TGTGCCAGCAGCAAAAAGACAGGGGTTTACACCGGGGAGCTGTTTTTT
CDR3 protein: CASSKKTGVYTGELFF

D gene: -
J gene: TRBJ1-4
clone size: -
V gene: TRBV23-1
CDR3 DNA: TGCGCCAGCAGTCCCAGGGTTAATGAAAAACTGTTTTTT
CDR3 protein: CASSPRVNEKLFF

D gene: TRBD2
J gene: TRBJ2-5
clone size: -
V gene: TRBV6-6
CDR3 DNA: TGTGCCAGCAGTTACTCGACTAGCGGGGTTCAAGAGACCCAGTACTTC
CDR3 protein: CASSYSTSGVQETQYF

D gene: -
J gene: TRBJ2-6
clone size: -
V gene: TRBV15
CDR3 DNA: TGTGCCACCAGCAAAACCGGACAGCTCGCTCTCTCTGGGGCCAACGTCCTGACTTTC
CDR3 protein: CATSKTGQLALSGANVLTF

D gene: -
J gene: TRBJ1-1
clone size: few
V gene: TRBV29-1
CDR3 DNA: TGCAGCGTCCAGCGTTGGGTTCGCACTGAAGCTTTCTTT
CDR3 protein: CSVQRWVRTEAFF

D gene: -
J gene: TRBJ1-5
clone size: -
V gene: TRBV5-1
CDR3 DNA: TGTGCCAGCAGCCCGCGAGGGCGCAATCAGCCCCAGCATTTT
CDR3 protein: CASSPRGRNQPQHF

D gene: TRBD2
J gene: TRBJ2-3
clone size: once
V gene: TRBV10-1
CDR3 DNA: TGCGCCAGCCTTGGGGAGCGGGAGGACACAGATACGCAGTATTTT
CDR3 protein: CASLGEREDTDTQYF

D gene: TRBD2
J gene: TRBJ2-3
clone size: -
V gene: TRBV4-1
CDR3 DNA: TGCGCCAGCAGCCAAGAAGGGAGCGGGATTAGCACAGATACGCAGTATTTT
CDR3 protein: CASSQEGSGISTDTQYF

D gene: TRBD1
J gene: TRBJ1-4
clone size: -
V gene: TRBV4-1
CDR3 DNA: TGCGCCAGCAGCCAAGACGACAGGGTCGAAAAACTGTTTTTT
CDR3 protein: CASSQDDRVEKLFF

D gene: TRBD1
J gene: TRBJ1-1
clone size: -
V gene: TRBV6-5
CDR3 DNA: TGTGCCAGCAGCCCCTCTCCGACAGGGAAAGCTTTCTTT
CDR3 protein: CASSPSPTGKAFF

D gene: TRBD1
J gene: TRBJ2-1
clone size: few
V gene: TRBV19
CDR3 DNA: TGTGCCAGTAGTATTCTGCGACAGGGGGCAAACAATGAGCAGTTCTTC
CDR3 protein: CASSILRQGANNEQFF

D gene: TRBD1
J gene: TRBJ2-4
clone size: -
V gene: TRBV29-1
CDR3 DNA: TGCAGCGTCTGGACAGGGGGGTCCAAAAACATTCAGTACTTC
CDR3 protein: CSVWTGGSKNIQYF

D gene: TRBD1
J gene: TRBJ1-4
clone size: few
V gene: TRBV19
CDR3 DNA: TGTGCCAGTAGTCTGAGGACAGGTGGGACGGGGCTGTTTTTT
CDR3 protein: CASSLRTGGTGLFF

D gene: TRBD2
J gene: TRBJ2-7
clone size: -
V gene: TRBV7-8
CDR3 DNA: TGTGCCAGCAGCTGGTCCCGGGACAGGAGGACTAGCGGGAGTACTGTAAAGCAGTACTTC
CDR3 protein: CASSWSRDRRTSGSTVKQYF

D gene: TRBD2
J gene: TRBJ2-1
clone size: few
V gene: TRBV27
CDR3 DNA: TGTGCCAGCAGTTCAATAGCGGGAGCTTTGGACAATGAGCAGTTCTTC
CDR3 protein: CASSSIAGALDNEQFF

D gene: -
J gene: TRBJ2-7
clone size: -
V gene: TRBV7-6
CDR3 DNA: TGTGCCAGCGGTGGGGGGGGCCCAATATACGAGCAGTACTTC
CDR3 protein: CASGGGGPIYEQYF

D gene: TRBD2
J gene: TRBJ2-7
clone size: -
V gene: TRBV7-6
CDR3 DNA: TGTGCCAGCAGCTTAGGGCTAGCGGGGGGGTTGGGGCAGTACTTC
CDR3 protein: CASSLGLAGGLGQYF

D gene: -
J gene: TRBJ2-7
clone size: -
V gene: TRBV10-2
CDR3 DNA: TGCGCCAGCAGTGAGTCTTCGGGAGCAAACTACGAGCAGTACTTC
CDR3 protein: CASSESSGANYEQYF

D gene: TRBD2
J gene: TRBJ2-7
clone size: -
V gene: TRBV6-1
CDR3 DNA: TGTGCCAGCAGTTTAGCGGGGGGGGGCGGCGAGCAGTACTTC
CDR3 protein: CASSLAGGGGEQYF

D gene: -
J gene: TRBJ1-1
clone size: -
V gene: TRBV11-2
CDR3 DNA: TGTGCCAGCAGCCCCGGGGGGGGATTTGTTTTCTTT
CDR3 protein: CASSPGGGFVFF

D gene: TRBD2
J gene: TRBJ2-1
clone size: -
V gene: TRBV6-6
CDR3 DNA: TGTGCCAGCAGTTACTGGGCTGTGACAGCGGGGGGTGAGCAGTTCTTC
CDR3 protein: CASSYWAVTAGGEQFF

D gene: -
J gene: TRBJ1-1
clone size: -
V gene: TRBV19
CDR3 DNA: TGTGCCAGTAGTATAACCCAGGGTGGGCCACAAGTGGCTTTCTTT
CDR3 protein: CASSITQGGPQVAFF

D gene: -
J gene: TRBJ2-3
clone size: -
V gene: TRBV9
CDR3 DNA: TGTGCCAGCAGCCCATTGGTTCAGCGAGACACAGATACGCAGTATTTT
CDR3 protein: CASSPLVQRDTDTQYF